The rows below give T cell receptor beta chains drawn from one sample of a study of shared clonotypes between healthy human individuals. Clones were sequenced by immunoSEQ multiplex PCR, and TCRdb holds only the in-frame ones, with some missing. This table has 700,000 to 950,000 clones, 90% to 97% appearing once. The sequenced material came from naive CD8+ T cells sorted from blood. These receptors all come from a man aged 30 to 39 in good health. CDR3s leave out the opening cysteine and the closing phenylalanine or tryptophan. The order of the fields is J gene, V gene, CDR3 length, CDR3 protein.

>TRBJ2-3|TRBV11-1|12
ASSRVPSTDTQY
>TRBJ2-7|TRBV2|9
AIQQGYEQY
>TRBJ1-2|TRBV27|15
ASSFHFPGVGNYGYT
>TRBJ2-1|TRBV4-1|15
ASSQAGPGRRIGEQF
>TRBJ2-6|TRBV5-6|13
ASSLVGPGANVLT
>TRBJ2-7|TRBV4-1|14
ASSQGPLAGAYEQY
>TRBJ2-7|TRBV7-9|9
ASSFSNEQY
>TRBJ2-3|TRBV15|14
ATSSRLDRGTDTQY
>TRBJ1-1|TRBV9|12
ASSAGHPGDGAF
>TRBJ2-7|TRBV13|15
ASSLGAWTGETYEQY
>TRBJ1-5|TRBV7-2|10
ASQIGNQPQH
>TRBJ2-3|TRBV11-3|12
ASSGQGATDTQY
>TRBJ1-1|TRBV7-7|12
ASRSTELNTEAF
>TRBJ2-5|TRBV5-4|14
ASSLGTGGLQETQY
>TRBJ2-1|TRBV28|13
ASSTPSLPYNEQF
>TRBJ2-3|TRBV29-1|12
SVDPSGGADTQY
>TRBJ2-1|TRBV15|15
ATSRDPLSVGYNEQF
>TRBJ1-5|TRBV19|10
ASRRSNQPQH
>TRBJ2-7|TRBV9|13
ASSVRGTGDREQY
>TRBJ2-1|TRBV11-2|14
ASSLEEVWASREQF
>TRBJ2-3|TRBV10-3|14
AIGEVTDASTDTQY
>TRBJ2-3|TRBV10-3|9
AIGGPDTQY
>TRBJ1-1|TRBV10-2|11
ASSERGLTEAF
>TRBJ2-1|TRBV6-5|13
ASSFAGTHMGEQF
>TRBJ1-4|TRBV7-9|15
ASSLLDRGPYNEKLF
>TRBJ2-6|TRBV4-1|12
ASSQGAGANVLT
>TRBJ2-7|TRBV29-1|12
SAVGLAGAYEQY
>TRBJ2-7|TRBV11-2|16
ASSLGDTGSVGYYEQY
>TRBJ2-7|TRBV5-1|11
ASSAGTSYEQY
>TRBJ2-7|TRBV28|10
AEAQLKYEQY
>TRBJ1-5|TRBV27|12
ASSSGTGNQPQH
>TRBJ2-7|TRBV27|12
ASSSPGQGYEQY
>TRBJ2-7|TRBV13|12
ASSLGGGSYEQY
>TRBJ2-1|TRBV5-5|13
ASGLAGGGVHEQF
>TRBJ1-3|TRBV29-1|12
SAERGDSGNTIY
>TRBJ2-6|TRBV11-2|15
ASSLGRGRYGANVLT
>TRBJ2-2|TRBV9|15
ASSVNPGTANTGELF
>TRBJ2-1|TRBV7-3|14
ASSLSGGASYNEQF
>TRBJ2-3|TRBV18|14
ASSLLSGRRADTQY
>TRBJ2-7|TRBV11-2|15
ASRKLSSVRGIHEQY
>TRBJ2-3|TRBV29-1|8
SVDRDTQY
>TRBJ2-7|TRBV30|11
AWSRREFQEQY